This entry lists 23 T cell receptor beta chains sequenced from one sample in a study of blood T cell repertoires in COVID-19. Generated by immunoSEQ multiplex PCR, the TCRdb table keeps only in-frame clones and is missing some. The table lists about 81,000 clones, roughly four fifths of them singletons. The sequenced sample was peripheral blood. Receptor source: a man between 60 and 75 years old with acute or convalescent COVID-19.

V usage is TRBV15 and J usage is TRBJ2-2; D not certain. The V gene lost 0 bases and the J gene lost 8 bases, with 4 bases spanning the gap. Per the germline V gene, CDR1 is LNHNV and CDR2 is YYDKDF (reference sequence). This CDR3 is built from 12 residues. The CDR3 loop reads CATSRDQGELFF. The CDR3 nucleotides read TGTGCCACCAGCAGAGATCAAGGGGAGCTGTTTTTT. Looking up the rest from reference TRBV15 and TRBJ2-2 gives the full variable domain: DAMVIQNPRYQVTQFGKPVTLSCSQTLNHNVMYWYQQKSSQAPKLLFHYYDKDFNNEADTPDNFQSRRPNTSFCFLDIRSPGLGDTAMYLCATSRDQGELFFGEGSRLTVL.

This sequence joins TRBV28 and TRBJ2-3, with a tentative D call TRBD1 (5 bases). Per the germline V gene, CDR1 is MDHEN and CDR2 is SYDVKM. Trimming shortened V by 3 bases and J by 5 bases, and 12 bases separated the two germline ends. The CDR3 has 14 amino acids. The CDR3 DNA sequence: TGTGCCAGCAGTTTCCAGGGTCATGGAGATACGCAGTATTTT. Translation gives CASSFQGHGDTQYF. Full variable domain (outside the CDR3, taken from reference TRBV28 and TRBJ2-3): DVKVTQSSRYLVKRTGEKVFLECVQDMDHENMFWYRQDPGLGLRLIYFSYDVKMKEKGDIPEGYSVSREKKERFSLILESASTNQTSMYLCASSFQGHGDTQYFGPGTRLTVL.

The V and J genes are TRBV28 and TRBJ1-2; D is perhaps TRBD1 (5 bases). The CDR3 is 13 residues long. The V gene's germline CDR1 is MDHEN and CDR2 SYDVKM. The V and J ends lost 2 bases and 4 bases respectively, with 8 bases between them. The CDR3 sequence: CASSLAGPYGYTF. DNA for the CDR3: TGTGCCAGCAGTTTAGCAGGGCCCTATGGCTACACCTTC.

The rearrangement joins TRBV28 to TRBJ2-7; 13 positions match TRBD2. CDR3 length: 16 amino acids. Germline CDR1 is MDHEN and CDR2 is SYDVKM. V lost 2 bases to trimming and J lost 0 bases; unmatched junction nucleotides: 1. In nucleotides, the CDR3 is TGTGCCAGCAGTTTACGGACTAGCGGGAGCTCCTACGAGCAGTACTTC. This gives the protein CASSLRTSGSSYEQYF.

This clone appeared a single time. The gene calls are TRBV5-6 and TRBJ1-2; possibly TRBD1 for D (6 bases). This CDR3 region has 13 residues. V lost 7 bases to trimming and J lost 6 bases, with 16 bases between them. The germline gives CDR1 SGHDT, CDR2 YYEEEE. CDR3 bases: TGTGCCAGCTGCCGGGACATGCTCGATGGCTACACCTTC. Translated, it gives CASCRDMLDGYTF.

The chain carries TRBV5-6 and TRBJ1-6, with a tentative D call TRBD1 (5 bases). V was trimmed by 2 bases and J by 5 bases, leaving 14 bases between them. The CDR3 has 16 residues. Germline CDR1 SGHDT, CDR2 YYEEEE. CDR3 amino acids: CASSFGQGRNNSPLHF. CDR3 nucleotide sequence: TGTGCCAGCAGCTTCGGGCAGGGTCGCAATAATTCACCCCTCCACTTT.

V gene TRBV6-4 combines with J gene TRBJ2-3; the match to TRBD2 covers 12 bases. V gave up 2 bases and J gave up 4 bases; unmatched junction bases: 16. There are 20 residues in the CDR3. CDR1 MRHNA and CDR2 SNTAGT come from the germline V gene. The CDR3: CASSDPTGVTSGRAADTQYF. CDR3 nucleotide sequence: TGTGCCAGCAGTGACCCTACAGGGGTGACTAGCGGGAGAGCGGCAGATACGCAGTATTTT.

For the CDR3, the DNA is TGTGCCAGCAGCTTTTCTGGGGGGACTAACTATGGCTACACCTTC. It codes for CASSFSGGTNYGYTF. This chain uses TRBV7-2 with TRBJ1-2, with D tentatively TRBD1 (5 bases). The CDR3 has 15 amino acids. With 3 bases removed from V and 0 bases from J, the gap between germline ends came to 11 bases. Germline assignment: CDR1 SGHTA and CDR2 FQGNSA.

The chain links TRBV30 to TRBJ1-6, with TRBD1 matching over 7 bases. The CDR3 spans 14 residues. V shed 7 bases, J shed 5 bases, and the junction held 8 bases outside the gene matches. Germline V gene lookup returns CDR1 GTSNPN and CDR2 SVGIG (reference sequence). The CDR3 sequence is CASRTGPDNSPLHF. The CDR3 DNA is TGTGCCTCAAGGACAGGTCCGGATAATTCACCCCTCCACTTT.

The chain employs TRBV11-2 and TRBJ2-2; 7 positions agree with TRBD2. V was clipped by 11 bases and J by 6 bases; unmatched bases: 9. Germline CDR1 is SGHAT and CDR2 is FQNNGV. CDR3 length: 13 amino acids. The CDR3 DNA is TGTGCCGGTACTAGCGTCTGGGCCGGGGAGCTGTTTTTT. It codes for CAGTSVWAGELFF. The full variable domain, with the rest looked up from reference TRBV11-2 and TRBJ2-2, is EAGVAQSPRYKIIEKRQSVAFWCNPISGHATLYWYQQILGQGPKLLIQFQNNGVVDDSQLPKDRFSAERLKGVDSTLKIQPAKLEDSAVYLCAGTSVWAGELFFGEGSRLTVL.

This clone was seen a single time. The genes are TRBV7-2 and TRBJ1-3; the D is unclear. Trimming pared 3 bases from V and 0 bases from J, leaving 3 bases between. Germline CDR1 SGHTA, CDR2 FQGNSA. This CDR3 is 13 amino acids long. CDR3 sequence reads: CASSFNSGNTIYF. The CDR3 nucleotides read TGTGCCAGCAGCTTTAACTCTGGAAACACCATATATTTT.

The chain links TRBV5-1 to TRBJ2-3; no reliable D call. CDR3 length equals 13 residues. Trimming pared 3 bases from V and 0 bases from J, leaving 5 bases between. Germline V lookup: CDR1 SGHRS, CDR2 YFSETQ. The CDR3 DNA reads TGCGCCAGCAGCTCACAGAGCACAGATACGCAGTATTTT. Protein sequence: CASSSQSTDTQYF.

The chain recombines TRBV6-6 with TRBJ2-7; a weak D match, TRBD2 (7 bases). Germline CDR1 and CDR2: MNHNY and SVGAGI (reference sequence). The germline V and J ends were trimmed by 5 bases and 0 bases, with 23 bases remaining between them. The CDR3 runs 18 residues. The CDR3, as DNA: TGTGCCAGCAGTCCCACATCGGGGGGCGACTATGGCTCCTACGAGCAGTACTTC. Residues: CASSPTSGGDYGSYEQYF.

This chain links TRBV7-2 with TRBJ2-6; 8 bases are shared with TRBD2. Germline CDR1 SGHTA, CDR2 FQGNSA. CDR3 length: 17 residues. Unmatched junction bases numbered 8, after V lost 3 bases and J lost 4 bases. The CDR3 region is CASSFTSGRAGANVLTF. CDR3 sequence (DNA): TGTGCCAGCAGCTTTACTAGCGGAAGGGCGGGGGCCAACGTCCTGACTTTC. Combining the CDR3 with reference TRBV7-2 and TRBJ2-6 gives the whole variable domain GAGVSQSPSNKVTEKGKDVELRCDPISGHTALYWYRQSLGQGLEFLIYFQGNSAPDKSGLPSDRFSAERTGGSVSTLTIQRTQQEDSAVYLCASSFTSGRAGANVLTFGAGSRLTVL.

The CDR3 is CASSPLSGFQFF. The CDR3 DNA reads TGTGCCAGCAGCCCCCTGTCGGGGTTCCAGTTCTTC. The chain has TRBV7-9 and TRBJ2-1, with D tentatively TRBD2 (5 bases). Trimming took 5 bases from V and 13 from J, leaving 15 bases between them. The germline gives CDR1 SEHNR, CDR2 FQNEAQ (reference sequence). The CDR3 consists of 12 residues.

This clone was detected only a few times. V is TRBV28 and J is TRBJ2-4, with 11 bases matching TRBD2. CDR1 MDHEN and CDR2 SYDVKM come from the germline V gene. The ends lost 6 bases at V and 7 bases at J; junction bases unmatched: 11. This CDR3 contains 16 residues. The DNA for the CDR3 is TGTGCCAGCAGAAATAGCGGGAGGGCCCTATCGAACATTCAGTACTTC. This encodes CASRNSGRALSNIQYF.

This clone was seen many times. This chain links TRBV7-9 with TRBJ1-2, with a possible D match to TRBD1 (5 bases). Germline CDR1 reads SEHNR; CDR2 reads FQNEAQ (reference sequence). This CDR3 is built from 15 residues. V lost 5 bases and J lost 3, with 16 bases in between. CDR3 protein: CASSPGGATDYGYTF. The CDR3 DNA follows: TGTGCCAGCAGCCCCGGAGGGGCCACCGACTATGGCTACACCTTC. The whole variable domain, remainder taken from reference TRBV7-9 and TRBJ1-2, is DTGVSQNPRHKITKRGQNVTFRCDPISEHNRLYWYRQTLGQGPEFLTYFQNEAQLEKSRLLSDRFSAERPKGSFSTLEIQRTEQGDSAMYLCASSPGGATDYGYTFGSGTRLTVV.

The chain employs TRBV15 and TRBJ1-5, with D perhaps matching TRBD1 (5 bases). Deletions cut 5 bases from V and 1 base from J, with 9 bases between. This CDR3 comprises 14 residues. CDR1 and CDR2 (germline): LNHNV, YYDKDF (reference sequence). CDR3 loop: CATSQGGSNQPQHF. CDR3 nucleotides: TGTGCCACCAGCCAGGGAGGGAGCAATCAGCCCCAGCATTTT. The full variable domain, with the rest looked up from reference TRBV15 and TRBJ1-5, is DAMVIQNPRYQVTQFGKPVTLSCSQTLNHNVMYWYQQKSSQAPKLLFHYYDKDFNNEADTPDNFQSRRPNTSFCFLDIRSPGLGDTAMYLCATSQGGSNQPQHFGDGTRLSIL.

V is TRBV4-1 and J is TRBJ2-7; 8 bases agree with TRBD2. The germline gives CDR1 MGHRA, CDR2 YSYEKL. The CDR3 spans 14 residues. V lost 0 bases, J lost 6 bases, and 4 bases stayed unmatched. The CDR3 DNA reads TGCGCCAGCAGCCAAGATCGGGGGGGGAGCGAGCAGTACTTC. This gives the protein CASSQDRGGSEQYF.

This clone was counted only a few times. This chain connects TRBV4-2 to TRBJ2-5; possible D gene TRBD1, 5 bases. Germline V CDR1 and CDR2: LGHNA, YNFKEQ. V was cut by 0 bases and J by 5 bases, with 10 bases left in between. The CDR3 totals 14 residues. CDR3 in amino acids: CASSQENRLETQYF. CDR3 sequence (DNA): TGTGCCAGCAGCCAAGAAAACAGGCTCGAGACCCAGTACTTC.

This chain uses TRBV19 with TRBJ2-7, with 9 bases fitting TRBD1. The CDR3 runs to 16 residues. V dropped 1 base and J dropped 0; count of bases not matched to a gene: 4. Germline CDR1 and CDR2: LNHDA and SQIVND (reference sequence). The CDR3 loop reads CASSIGGQGISYEQYF. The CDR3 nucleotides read TGTGCCAGTAGTATAGGGGGACAGGGAATCTCCTACGAGCAGTACTTC.

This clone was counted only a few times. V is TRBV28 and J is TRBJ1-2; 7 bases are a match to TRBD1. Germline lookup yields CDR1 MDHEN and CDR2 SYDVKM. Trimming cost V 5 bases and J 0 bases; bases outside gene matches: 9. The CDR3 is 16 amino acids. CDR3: CASSLIQGSPNYGYTF. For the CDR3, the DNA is TGTGCCAGCAGTCTTATACAGGGGAGCCCTAACTATGGCTACACCTTC.

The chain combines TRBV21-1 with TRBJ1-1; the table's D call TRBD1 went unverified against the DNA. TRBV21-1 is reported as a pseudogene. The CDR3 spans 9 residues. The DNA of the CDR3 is TGTGCCCGACACCTTGAAGCTTTCTTT. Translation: CARHLEAFF.